Below, 2 T cell receptor beta chains from the same sample are listed, as sequenced in a study of shared clonotypes between healthy human individuals. Repertoires were generated with immunoSEQ multiplex PCR, while TCRdb's copy carries only in-frame clones and drops some. The sample yields 950,000 to 1,100,000 clones, approximately 76% seen once. The sequenced sample was memory CD4+ T cells sorted from blood. The sample's subset: CD45RA-negative fraction. All receptors derive from a man between 18 and 35 years old in good health.

This clone was detected only a few times. The chain recombines TRBV5-1 with TRBJ2-2; D remains unclear. The CDR3 loop spans 15 amino acids. CDR1 is SGHRS, CDR2 YFSETQ, per germline. V lost 0 bases and J 4 bases, leaving 10 bases between the germline ends. The CDR3 loop is CASSLGVTTTGELFF. Written as DNA, the CDR3 is TGCGCCAGCAGCTTGGGTGTTACAACCACCGGGGAGCTGTTTTTT.

The rearrangement joins TRBV5-1 to TRBJ2-5, with a weak D call TRBD2 (5 bases). CDR3 size: 20 residues. V was trimmed by 0 bases and J by 3 bases, leaving 27 bases between them. Germline CDR1 reads SGHRS; CDR2 reads YFSETQ. The CDR3 bases are TGCGCCAGCAGCTTGGGGCGGGCCGCCAGAGAAACACTTTTAAAAGAGACCCAGTACTTC. Translation: CASSLGRAARETLLKETQYF.